This is a list of T cell receptor beta chains from one sample in a study of blood T cell repertoires in COVID-19. Some clones are missing from TCRdb's copy, which holds only in-frame ones; the method was immunoSEQ multiplex PCR. The sample includes about 330,000 clones, roughly 83% seen only once; the top ten take around 1.5%. Sequences were obtained from peripheral blood. All receptors derive from a woman aged 45-65 years with acute or convalescent COVID-19. Both conserved end residues are part of each CDR3. D genes are given only for firm matches. Clone size is stated in some rows and not others, as once, few, many or a class when expanded.

>.|TRBJ2-7|once|TRBV18
TGTGCCAGCTCACTGTACGGGGGAACCTACGAGCAGTACTTC
CASSLYGGTYEQYF
>TRBD1|TRBJ2-7|.|TRBV20-1
TGCAGCGCCGGGACAGGCGACGAGCAGTACTTC
CSAGTGDEQYF
>.|TRBJ1-6|once|TRBV28
TGTGCCAGCAGACGGCAGGGGCTCGGGCGATCACCCCTCCACTTT
CASRRQGLGRSPLHF
>TRBD2|TRBJ2-1|.|TRBV4-3
TGCGCCAGCAGCCAAGGGGCGGGAGGGGCGGGGAATGAGCAGTTCTTC
CASSQGAGGAGNEQFF
>.|TRBJ2-7|.|TRBV12-3/TRBV12-4
TGTGCCAGCGGTCCCCGGACAGACGAGCAGTACTTC
CASGPRTDEQYF
>.|TRBJ1-1|.|TRBV5-5
TGTGCCAGCAGCCACCCACCCGGACAGTCCCTAATAGCTTTCTTT
CASSHPPGQSLIAFF
>TRBD1|TRBJ2-4|.|TRBV28
TGTGCCAGCAGTACCCAGACAGGGGTCAACATTCAGTACTTC
CASSTQTGVNIQYF
>.|TRBJ2-1|.|TRBV18
TGTGCCAGCTCAAACGTACTAGCTGATGAGCAGTTCTTC
CASSNVLADEQFF
>.|TRBJ2-3|.|TRBV7-6
TGTGCCAGCAGCTTCTCGAGTGGAGGGGATACGCAGTATTTT
CASSFSSGGDTQYF
>.|TRBJ2-1|.|TRBV28
TGTGCCAGCAGTTCAACTAAGAATGAGCAGTTCTTC
CASSSTKNEQFF
>TRBD1|TRBJ2-7|once|TRBV27
TGTGCCAGCAGTGACAGGACAGGGGCACTGGACGAGCAGTACTTC
CASSDRTGALDEQYF
>.|TRBJ2-5|once|TRBV6-5
TGTGCCAGCAGACACGAGGAGGGGTATCAAGAGACCCAGTACTTC
CASRHEEGYQETQYF
>TRBD1|TRBJ1-6|.|TRBV9
TGTGCCAGCAGCCCCCACAGGGGGCAGCCTGGGACACCCCTCCACTTT
CASSPHRGQPGTPLHF
>.|TRBJ2-2|.|TRBV7-8
TGTGCCAGCAGCCCCGTCGGGGAGCTGTTTTTT
CASSPVGELFF
>.|TRBJ2-7|.|TRBV2
TGTGCCAGCAGTGAGGGCGGGATGCCCTACGAGCAGTACTTC
CASSEGGMPYEQYF
>TRBD1|TRBJ2-1|.|TRBV5-1
TGCGCCAGCAGCACAGACAGGGTCATTTACAATGAGCAGTTCTTC
CASSTDRVIYNEQFF
>TRBD1|TRBJ1-3|.|TRBV5-4
TGTGCCAGCAGCGGGGACAGGGGGCTTGGAAACACCATATATTTT
CASSGDRGLGNTIYF
>.|TRBJ2-7|.|TRBV28
TGTGCCAGCAGGACCGGGAAGACGACCTACGAGCAGTACTTC
CASRTGKTTYEQYF
>TRBD1|TRBJ1-5|.|TRBV25-1
TGTGCCAGCAGTGGACAGGGCGGGCAGCCCCAGCATTTT
CASSGQGGQPQHF
>.|TRBJ2-7|.|TRBV6-5
TGTGCCAGCAGAGCGGACGGATCCTACGAGCAGTACTTC
CASRADGSYEQYF
>.|TRBJ2-3|.|TRBV5-4
TGTGCCAGCAGCTTGCAAGGGCTAGCGGGACAGGTAGATACGCAGTATTTT
CASSLQGLAGQVDTQYF
>TRBD2|TRBJ2-7|.|TRBV9
TGTGCCAGCAGCGTAGTTCCGACTAGCGGGAGGATCGAGCAGTACTTC
CASSVVPTSGRIEQYF
>TRBD2|TRBJ2-5|.|TRBV30
TGTGCCTGGAGTAGGTTCACGGGGGTGACTCTAGCGGGAGGAGAGACCCAGTACTTC
CAWSRFTGVTLAGGETQYF
>.|TRBJ1-2|.|TRBV29-1
TGCAGCGCGAGAGGCCCCACCATTAACTATGGCTACACCTTC
CSARGPTINYGYTF
>.|TRBJ2-7|.|TRBV28
TGTGCCAGCAGTTCGAATGCAGGGAAATGGTACTTC
CASSSNAGKWYF
>.|TRBJ2-2|.|TRBV5-1
TGCGCCAGCAGCACCAGGGGCGAGAACACCGGGGAGCTGTTTTTT
CASSTRGENTGELFF
>.|TRBJ1-2|.|TRBV7-6
TGTGCCAGCAGCTTAGACAGGGACTATGGCTACACCTTC
CASSLDRDYGYTF
>.|TRBJ1-5|once|TRBV19
TGTGCCAGTATGTTAACGCGGACAGCCCGGTCGTCAGCCCAGCATTTT
CASMLTRTARSSAQHF
>.|TRBJ1-4|few|TRBV28
TGTGCCAGCAGTTTTTTCGAGTCAGTCGGTGTGCACAGGGAAAAACTGTTTTTT
CASSFFESVGVHREKLFF
>.|TRBJ2-7|.|TRBV19
TGTGCCAGTCAGGGCGCGACCTACGAGCAGTACTTC
CASQGATYEQYF
>TRBD1|TRBJ2-1|.|TRBV23-1
TGCGCCAGCAGTCAATTGTGGGACAGGGGGCTTTTGAGCTCCTACAATGAGCAGTTCTTC
CASSQLWDRGLLSSYNEQFF
>.|TRBJ1-1|.|TRBV7-3
TGTGCCAGCAGTCCTGTTCGGGGGGTGAGGAAGACTGAAGCTTTCTTT
CASSPVRGVRKTEAFF
>.|TRBJ2-7|.|TRBV25-1
TGTGCCAGCAGTGAATACGGGGGCTCCTACGAGCAGTACTTC
CASSEYGGSYEQYF
>.|TRBJ1-1|.|TRBV5-4
TGTGCCAGCAGCGCGACAGGTAACACTGAAGCTTTCTTT
CASSATGNTEAFF
>.|TRBJ2-7|.|TRBV18
TGTGCCAGCTCACCTGGGGGCGTGAGGTCCTACGAGCAGTACTTC
CASSPGGVRSYEQYF
>.|TRBJ1-4|.|TRBV4-3
TGCGCCAGCAGCCAAGATCTACAGGGTGCAAAACTGTTTTTT
CASSQDLQGAKLFF
>TRBD2|TRBJ2-7|.|TRBV6-5
TGTGCCAGCACGGGACTAGCGGGAGTTGAGCAGTACTTC
CASTGLAGVEQYF
>TRBD1|TRBJ2-2|.|TRBV7-9
TGTGCCAGCAGCGCGATCCCGGGACAGAGGAACACCGGGGAGCTGTTTTTT
CASSAIPGQRNTGELFF
>.|TRBJ2-5|.|TRBV4-2
TGTGCCAGCAGCCAAGGGTCTAGCAGCCAAGAGACCCAGTACTTC
CASSQGSSSQETQYF
>TRBD2|TRBJ2-7|.|TRBV3-1/TRBV3-2
TGTGCCAGCAGCCCCGGACTAGCGGGAGGGTCCTACGAGCAGTACTTC
CASSPGLAGGSYEQYF
>TRBD1|TRBJ2-1|once|TRBV27
TGTGCCAGCAGGCAGGGGGTCTCCTACAATGAGCAGTTCTTC
CASRQGVSYNEQFF
>TRBD2|TRBJ2-7|.|TRBV15
TGTGCCACCAGCAGAGATCTGTCTAGCGGGAGTCGAGGTGAGCAGTACTTC
CATSRDLSSGSRGEQYF
>TRBD2|TRBJ2-7|.|TRBV5-6
TGTGCCAGCAGCTTGGATCCTAGCGGGAGAGCCACGGAGTACTTC
CASSLDPSGRATEYF
>TRBD2|TRBJ2-1|.|TRBV9
TGTGCCAGCAGCTGGGGACTAGCGGAAATGGATGAGCAGTTCTTC
CASSWGLAEMDEQFF
>.|TRBJ2-7|.|TRBV7-3
TGTGCCAGCAGCTTAACGGGGACCGCGGGGTACGAGCAGTACTTC
CASSLTGTAGYEQYF
>.|TRBJ2-5|.|TRBV27
TGTGCCAGCAGTTTATACTCCGAAGAGACCCAGTACTTC
CASSLYSEETQYF
>TRBD1|TRBJ2-1|.|TRBV5-1
TGCGCCAGCAGCAGGGGACAGGGAGGGCTTAATGAGCAGTTCTTC
CASSRGQGGLNEQFF
>.|TRBJ2-4|.|TRBV24-1
TGTGCCACCAGTGATGCGGTAGCCAAAAACATTCAGTACTTC
CATSDAVAKNIQYF
>.|TRBJ2-7|.|TRBV25-1
TGTGCCAGCAGTACGACAGACTACGAGCAGTACTTC
CASSTTDYEQYF
>TRBD1|TRBJ2-2|.|TRBV2
TGTGCCAGCAGGACGGGACAGGGGACCGGGGAGCTGTTTTTT
CASRTGQGTGELFF
>.|TRBJ1-4|.|TRBV7-2
TGTGCCAGCAGCTCCTGGGCCGGTGAAAAACTGTTTTTT
CASSSWAGEKLFF
>.|TRBJ1-5|.|TRBV6-5
TGTGCCAGCTCCCGGGTGGCTATTAGCAATCAGCCCCAGCATTTT
CASSRVAISNQPQHF
>TRBD1|TRBJ2-7|.|TRBV3-1/TRBV3-2
TGTGCCAGCAGCCTACCAGGACAGGGGATCTACGAGCAGTACTTC
CASSLPGQGIYEQYF
>TRBD1|TRBJ1-1|.|TRBV19
TGTGCCAGTAGTAGACAGGGGGCCGCCTACACTGAAGCTTTCTTT
CASSRQGAAYTEAFF
>.|TRBJ1-1|.|TRBV27
TGTGCCAGCAGTTACCGCCTATGGTCGGACACTGAAGCTTTCTTT
CASSYRLWSDTEAFF
>TRBD1|TRBJ1-1|.|TRBV4-2
TGTGCCAGCAGCTACGGACAGGGTGGTTCTGAAGCTTTCTTT
CASSYGQGGSEAFF
>TRBD2|TRBJ2-5|.|TRBV9
TGTGCCAGCAGCTTCGGGACTAGGGGAGAGACCCAGTACTTC
CASSFGTRGETQYF
>TRBD1|TRBJ1-5|once|TRBV3-1/TRBV3-2
TGTGCCAGCAGCCAGGGGACAGTTCAGCAGCCCCAGCATTTT
CASSQGTVQQPQHF
>.|TRBJ1-5|.|TRBV7-2
TGTGCCAGCAGCTTTGCCGGGGACGGGGGGCAGCCCCAGCATTTT
CASSFAGDGGQPQHF
>.|TRBJ1-3|once|TRBV28
TGTGCCGAAAGCGGCTCTGGAAACACCATATATTTT
CAESGSGNTIYF